This T cell receptor beta chain derives from a study of T-cell memory formation after mild COVID-19. The study's findings and limits: Specificity for SARS-CoV-2 was not confirmed among the second-wave clones peaking on day 37. A balance of CD4 and CD8 characterized clones contracting day 15 to 85, whereas later expanders leaned CD4+.

TCRdb fed the 5' RACE reads into MiXCR, producing one record per CDR3 protein. The data contain about 27,000 distinct CDR3 sequences, roughly 15% of them seen just once; the ten biggest clones take up approximately 1.5%. This clonotype was detected ten times or more. What it recognizes is unknown. The V gene lost 3 bases and the J gene lost 2 bases, with 12 bases spanning the gap. CDR3 size: 15 residues. Input material: PBMCs or a T cell subset sorted from them (not recorded which). The V call is TRBV12-3 or TRBV12-4, the J call TRBJ2-3; tentatively, D is TRBD2 (6 bases). The receptor was isolated from an adult who had mild COVID-19 (a few samples of this study predate the infection). Cell type and time point are not known. The CDR3 is CASSFGRGFTDTQYF. CDR3 DNA: TGTGCCAGCAGTTTCGGGCGGGGATTCACAGATACGCAGTATTTT.